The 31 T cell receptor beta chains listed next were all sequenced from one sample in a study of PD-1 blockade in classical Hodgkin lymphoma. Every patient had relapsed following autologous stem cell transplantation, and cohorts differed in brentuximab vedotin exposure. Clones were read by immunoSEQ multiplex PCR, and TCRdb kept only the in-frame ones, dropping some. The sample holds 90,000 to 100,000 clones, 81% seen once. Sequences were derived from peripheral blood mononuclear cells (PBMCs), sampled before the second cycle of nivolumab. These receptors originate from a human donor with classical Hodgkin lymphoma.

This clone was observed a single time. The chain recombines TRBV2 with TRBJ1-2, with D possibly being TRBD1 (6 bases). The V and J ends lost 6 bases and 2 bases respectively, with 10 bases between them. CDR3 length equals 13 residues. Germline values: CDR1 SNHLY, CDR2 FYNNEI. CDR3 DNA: TGTGCCAGCAGGGACAGCGGCAACTATGGCTACACCTTC. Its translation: CASRDSGNYGYTF. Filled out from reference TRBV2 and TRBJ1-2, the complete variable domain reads EPEVTQTPSHQVTQMGQEVILRCVPISNHLYFYWYRQILGQKVEFLVSFYNNEISEKSEIFDDQFSVERPDGSNFTLKIRSTKLEDSAMYFCASRDSGNYGYTFGSGTRLTVV.

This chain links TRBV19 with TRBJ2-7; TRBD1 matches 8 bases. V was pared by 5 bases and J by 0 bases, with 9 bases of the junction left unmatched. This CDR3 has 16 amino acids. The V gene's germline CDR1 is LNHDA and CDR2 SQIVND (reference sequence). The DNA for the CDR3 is TGTGCCAGTAGTCTCACAGGGGGTCGAACCTCCTACGAGCAGTACTTC. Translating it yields CASSLTGGRTSYEQYF.

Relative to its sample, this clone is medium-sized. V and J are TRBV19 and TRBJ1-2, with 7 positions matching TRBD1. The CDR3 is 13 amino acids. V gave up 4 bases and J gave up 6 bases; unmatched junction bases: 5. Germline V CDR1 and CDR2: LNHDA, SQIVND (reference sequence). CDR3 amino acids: CASSRGQVNGYTF. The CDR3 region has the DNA TGTGCCAGTAGTAGAGGACAGGTCAATGGCTACACCTTC.

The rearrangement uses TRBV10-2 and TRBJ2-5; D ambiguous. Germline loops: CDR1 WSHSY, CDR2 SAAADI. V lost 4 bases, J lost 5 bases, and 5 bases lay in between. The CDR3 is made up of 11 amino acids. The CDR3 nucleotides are TGCGCCAGCAGTGCGGCGGAGACCCAGTACTTC. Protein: CASSAAETQYF.

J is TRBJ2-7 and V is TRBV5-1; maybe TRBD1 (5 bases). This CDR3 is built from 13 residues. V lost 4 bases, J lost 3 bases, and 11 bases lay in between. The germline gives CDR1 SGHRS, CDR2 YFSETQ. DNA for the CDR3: TGCGCCAGCAGCGGGGCCCCAGGCTACGAGCAGTACTTC. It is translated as CASSGAPGYEQYF.

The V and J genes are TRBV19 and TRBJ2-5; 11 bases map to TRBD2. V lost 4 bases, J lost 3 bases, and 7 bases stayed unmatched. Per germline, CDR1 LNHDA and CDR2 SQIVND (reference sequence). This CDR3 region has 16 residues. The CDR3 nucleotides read TGTGCCAGTAGTAGCCGACTAGCGGGAATCAAAGAGACCCAGTACTTC. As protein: CASSSRLAGIKETQYF.

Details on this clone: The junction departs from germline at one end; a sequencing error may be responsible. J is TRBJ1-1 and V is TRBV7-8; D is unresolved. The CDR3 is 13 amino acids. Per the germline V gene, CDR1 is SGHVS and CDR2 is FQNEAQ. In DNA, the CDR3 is TGTGCCAGCAACTTAGCCCCGGGCGCTGAAGCTTTCTTT. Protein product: CASNLAPGAEAFF.

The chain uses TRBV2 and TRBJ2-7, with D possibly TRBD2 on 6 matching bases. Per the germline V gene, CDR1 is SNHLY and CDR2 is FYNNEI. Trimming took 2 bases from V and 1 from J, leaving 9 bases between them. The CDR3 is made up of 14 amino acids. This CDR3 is CASSEMRDSYEQYF. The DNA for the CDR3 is TGTGCCAGCAGTGAAATGCGGGATTCCTACGAGCAGTACTTC.

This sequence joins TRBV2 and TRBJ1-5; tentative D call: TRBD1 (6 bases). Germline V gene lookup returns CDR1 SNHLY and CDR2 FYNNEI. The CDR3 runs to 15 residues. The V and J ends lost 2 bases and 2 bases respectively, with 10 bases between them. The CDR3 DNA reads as TGTGCCAGCAGTGAAAGGGGGGGTGGCAATCAGCCCCAGCATTTT. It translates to CASSERGGGNQPQHF.

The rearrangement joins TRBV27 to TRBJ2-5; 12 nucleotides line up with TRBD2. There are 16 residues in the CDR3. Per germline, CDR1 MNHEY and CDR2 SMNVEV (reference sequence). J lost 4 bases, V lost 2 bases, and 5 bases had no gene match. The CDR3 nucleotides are TGTGCCAGCAGTTTAATGGGACTAGCGGGTATAGAGACCCAGTACTTC. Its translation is CASSLMGLAGIETQYF.

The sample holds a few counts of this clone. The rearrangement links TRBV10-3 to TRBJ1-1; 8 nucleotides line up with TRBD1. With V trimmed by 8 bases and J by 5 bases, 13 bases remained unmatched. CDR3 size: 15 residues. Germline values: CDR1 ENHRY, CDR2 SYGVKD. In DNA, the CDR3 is TGTGCCATCCATGACCCCGACAGGGGTGGGACTGAAGCTTTCTTT. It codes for CAIHDPDRGGTEAFF.

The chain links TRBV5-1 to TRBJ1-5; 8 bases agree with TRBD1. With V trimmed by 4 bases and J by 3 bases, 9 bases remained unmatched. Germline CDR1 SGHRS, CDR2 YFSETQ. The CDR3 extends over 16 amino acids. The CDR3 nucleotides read TGCGCCAGCAGCCCCGGGACAGGTTCTTTCAATCAGCCCCAGCATTTT. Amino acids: CASSPGTGSFNQPQHF.

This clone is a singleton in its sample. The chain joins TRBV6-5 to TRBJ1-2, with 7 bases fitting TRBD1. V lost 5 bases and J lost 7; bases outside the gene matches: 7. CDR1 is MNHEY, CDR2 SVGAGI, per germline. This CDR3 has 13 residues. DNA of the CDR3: TGTGCCAGCAGTACCCGACAGGGAGGTGGCTACACCTTC. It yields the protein CASSTRQGGGYTF.

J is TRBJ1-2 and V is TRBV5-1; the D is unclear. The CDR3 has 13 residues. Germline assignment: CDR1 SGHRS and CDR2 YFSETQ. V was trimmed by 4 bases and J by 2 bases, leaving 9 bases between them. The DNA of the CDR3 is TGCGCCAGCAGCGCTACAGCAAACTATGGCTACACCTTC. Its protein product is CASSATANYGYTF.

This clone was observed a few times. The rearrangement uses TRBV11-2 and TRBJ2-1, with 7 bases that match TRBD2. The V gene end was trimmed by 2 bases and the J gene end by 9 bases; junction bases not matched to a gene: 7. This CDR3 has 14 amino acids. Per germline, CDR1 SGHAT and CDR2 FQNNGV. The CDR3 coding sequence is TGTGCCAGCAGCTTAAAGAGACTAGCTAGTGAGCAGTTCTTC. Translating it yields CASSLKRLASEQFF.

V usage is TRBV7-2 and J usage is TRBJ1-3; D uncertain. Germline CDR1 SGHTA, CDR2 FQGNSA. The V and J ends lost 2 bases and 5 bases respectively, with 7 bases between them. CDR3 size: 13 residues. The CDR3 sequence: CASSLNWRNTIYF. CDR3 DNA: TGTGCCAGCAGCTTAAATTGGAGAAACACCATATATTTT.

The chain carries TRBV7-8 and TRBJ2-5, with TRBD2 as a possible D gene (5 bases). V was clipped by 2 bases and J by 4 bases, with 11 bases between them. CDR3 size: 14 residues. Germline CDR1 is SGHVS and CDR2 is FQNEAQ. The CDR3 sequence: CASSLSSGGETQYF. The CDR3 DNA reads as TGTGCCAGCAGCTTATCATCCGGAGGAGAGACCCAGTACTTC.

DNA for the CDR3: TGTGCCAGCAGTTCCGATGTGGCCACTGAAGCTTTCTTT. Translated, it gives CASSSDVATEAFF. V and J are TRBV11-3 and TRBJ1-1; unclear D gene. The V and J ends lost 6 bases and 4 bases respectively, with 12 bases between them. CDR1 is SGHNT, CDR2 YENEEA, per germline. This CDR3 region has 13 residues.

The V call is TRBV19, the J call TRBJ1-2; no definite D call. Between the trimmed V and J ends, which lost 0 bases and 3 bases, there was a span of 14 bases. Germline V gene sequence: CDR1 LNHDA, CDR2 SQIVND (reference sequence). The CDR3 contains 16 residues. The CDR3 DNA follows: TGTGCCAGTAGTATAGATGTCAACTCGGCGGACTATGGCTACACCTTC. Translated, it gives CASSIDVNSADYGYTF. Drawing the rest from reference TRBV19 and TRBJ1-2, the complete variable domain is DGGITQSPKYLFRKEGQNVTLSCEQNLNHDAMYWYRQDPGQGLRLIYYSQIVNDFQKGDIAEGYSVSREKKESFPLTVTSAQKNPTAFYLCASSIDVNSADYGYTFGSGTRLTVV.

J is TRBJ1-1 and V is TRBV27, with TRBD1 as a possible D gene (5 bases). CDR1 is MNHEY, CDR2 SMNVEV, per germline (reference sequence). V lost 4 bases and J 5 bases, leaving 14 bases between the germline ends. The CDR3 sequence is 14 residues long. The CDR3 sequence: CASSSTRGWTEAFF. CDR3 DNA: TGTGCCAGCAGTTCCACTAGGGGATGGACTGAAGCTTTCTTT.

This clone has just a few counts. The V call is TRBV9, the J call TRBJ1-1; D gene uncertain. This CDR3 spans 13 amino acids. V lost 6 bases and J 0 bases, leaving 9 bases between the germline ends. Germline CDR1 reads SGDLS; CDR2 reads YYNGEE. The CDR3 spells CASTPGLNTEAFF. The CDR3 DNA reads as TGTGCCAGCACCCCGGGGTTGAACACTGAAGCTTTCTTT. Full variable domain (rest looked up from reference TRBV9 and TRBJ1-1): DSGVTQTPKHLITATGQRVTLRCSPRSGDLSVYWYQQSLDQGLQFLIQYYNGEERAKGNILERFSAQQFPDLHSELNLSSLELGDSALYFCASTPGLNTEAFFGQGTRLTVV.

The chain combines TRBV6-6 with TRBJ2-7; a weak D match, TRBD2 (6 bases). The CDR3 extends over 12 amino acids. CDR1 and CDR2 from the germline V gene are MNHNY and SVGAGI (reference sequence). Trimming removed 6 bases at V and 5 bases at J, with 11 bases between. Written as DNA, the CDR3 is TGTGCCAGCAGGGTTGGAGGGAACGAGCAGTACTTC. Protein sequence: CASRVGGNEQYF.

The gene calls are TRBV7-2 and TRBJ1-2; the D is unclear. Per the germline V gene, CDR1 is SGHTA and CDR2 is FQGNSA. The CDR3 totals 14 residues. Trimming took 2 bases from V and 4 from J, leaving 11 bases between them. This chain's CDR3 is CASSLNRISYGYTF. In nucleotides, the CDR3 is TGTGCCAGCAGCTTAAATCGGATCAGCTATGGCTACACCTTC.

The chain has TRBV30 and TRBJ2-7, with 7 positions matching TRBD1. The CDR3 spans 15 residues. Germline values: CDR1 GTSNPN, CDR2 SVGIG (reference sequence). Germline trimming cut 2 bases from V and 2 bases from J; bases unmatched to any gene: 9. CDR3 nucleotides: TGTGCCTGGAGTCACAAGGGGGCAGGGGCCTACGAGCAGTACTTC. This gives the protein CAWSHKGAGAYEQYF.

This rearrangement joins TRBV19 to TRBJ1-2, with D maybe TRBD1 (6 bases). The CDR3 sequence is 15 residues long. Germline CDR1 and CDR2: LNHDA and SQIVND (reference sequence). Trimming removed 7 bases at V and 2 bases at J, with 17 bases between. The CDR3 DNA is TGTGCCAGTAAACGGCCCAACAGGGACAACTATGGCTACACCTTC. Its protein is CASKRPNRDNYGYTF.

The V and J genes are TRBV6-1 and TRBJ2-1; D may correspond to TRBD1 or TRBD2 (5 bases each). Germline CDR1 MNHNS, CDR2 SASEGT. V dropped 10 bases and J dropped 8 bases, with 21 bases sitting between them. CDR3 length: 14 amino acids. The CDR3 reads CAIKSGAGRDEQFF. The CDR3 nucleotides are TGTGCCATTAAGAGCGGTGCAGGGCGGGATGAGCAGTTCTTC.

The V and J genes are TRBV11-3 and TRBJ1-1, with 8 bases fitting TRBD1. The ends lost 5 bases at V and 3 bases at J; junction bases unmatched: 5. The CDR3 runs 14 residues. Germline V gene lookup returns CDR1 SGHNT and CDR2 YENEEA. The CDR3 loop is CASSPGGEYTEAFF. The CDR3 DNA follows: TGTGCCAGCAGCCCAGGGGGCGAATACACTGAAGCTTTCTTT.

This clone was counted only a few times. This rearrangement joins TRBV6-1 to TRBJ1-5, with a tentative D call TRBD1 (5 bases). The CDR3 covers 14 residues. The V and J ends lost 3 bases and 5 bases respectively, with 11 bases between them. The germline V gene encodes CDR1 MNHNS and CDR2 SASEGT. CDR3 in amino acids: CASSDRAGDQPQHF. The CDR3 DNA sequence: TGTGCCAGCAGTGACAGGGCTGGGGATCAGCCCCAGCATTTT.

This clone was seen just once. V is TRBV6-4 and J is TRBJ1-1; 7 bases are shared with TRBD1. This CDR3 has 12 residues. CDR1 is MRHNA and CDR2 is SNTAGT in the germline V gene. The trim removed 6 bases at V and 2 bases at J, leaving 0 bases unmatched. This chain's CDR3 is CASRGGNTEAFF. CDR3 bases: TGTGCCAGCAGAGGGGGCAACACTGAAGCTTTCTTT.

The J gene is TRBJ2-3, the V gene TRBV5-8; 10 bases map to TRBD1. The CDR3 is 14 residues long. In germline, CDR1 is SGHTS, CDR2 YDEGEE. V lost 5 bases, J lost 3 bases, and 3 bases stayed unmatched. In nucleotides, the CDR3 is TGTGCCAGCAGGCGGGGACAGGGGACAGATACGCAGTATTTT. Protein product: CASRRGQGTDTQYF.

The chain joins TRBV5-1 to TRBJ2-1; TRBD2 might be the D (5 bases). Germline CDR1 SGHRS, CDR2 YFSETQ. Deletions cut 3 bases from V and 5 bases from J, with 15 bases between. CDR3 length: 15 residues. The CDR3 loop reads CASSWTPSGDNEQFF. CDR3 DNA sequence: TGCGCCAGCAGCTGGACTCCATCCGGGGACAATGAGCAGTTCTTC.